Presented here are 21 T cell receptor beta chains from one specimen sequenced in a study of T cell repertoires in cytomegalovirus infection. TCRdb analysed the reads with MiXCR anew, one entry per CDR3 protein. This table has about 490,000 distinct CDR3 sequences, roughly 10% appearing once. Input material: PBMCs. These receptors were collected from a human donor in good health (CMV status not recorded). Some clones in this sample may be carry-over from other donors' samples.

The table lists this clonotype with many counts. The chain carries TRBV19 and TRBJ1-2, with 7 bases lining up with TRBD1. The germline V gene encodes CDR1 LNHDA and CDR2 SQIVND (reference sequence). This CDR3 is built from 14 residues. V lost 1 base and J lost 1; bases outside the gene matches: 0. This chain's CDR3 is CASSIGDSNYGYTF. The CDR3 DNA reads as TGTGCCAGTAGTATAGGGGACAGTAACTATGGCTACACCTTC. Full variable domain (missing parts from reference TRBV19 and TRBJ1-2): DGGITQSPKYLFRKEGQNVTLSCEQNLNHDAMYWYRQDPGQGLRLIYYSQIVNDFQKGDIAEGYSVSREKKESFPLTVTSAQKNPTAFYLCASSIGDSNYGYTFGSGTRLTVV.

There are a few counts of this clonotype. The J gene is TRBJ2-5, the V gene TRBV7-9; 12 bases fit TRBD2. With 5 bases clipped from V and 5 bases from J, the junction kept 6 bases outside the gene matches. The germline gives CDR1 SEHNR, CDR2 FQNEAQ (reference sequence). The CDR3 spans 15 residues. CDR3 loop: CASSTLAGGQETQYF. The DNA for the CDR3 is TGTGCCAGCAGCACCCTAGCGGGAGGGCAGGAGACCCAGTACTTC.

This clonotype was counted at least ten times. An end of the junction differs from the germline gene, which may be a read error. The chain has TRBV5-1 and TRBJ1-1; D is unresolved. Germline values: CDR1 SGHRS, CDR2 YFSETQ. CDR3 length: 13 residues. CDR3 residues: CASSLGSGGEAFF. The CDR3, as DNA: TGTGCCAGCAGCTTAGGATCAGGTGGTGAAGCTTTCTTT.

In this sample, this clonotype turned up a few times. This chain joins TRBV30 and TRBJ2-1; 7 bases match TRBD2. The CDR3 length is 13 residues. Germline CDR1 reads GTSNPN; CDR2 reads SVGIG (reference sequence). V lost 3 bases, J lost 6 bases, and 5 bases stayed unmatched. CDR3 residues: CAWRRAGVNEQFF. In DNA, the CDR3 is TGTGCCTGGAGGCGGGCGGGGGTCAATGAGCAGTTCTTC.

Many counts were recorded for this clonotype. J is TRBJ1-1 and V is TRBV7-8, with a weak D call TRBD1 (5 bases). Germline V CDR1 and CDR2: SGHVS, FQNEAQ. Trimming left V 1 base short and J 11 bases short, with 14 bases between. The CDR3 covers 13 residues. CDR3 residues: CASSLDQGRLAFF. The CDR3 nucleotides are TGTGCCAGCAGCTTAGACCAGGGTCGATTGGCTTTCTTT.

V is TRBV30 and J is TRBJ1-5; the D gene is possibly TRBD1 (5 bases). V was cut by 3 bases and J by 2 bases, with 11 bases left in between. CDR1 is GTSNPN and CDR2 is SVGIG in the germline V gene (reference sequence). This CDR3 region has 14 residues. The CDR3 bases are TGTGCCTGGAGCGGGGCTTGGGGCAATCAGCCCCAGCATTTT. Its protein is CAWSGAWGNQPQHF.

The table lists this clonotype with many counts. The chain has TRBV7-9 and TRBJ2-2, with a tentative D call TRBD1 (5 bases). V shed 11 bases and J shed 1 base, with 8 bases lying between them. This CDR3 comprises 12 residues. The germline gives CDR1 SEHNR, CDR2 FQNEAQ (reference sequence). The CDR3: CAAQGNTGELFF. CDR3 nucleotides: TGTGCCGCCCAGGGGAACACCGGGGAGCTGTTTTTT.

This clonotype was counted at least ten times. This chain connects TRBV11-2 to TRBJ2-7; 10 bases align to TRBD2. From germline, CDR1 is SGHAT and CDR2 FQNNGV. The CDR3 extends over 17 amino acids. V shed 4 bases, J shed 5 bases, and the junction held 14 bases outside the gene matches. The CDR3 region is CASSSIKVLAGEDEQYF. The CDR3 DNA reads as TGTGCCAGCAGCTCAATAAAGGTCCTAGCGGGAGAGGACGAGCAGTACTTC.

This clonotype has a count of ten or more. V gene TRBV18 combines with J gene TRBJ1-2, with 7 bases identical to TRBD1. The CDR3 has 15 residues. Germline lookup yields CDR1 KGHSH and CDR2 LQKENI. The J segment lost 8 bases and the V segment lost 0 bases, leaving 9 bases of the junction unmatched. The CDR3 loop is CASSPPGQLAGGYTF. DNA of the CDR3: TGTGCCAGCTCACCACCGGGACAGCTTGCTGGAGGCTACACCTTC. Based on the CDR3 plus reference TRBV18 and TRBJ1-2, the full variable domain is NAGVMQNPRHLVRRRGQEARLRCSPMKGHSHVYWYRQLPEEGLKFMVYLQKENIIDESGMPKERFSAEFPKEGPSILRIQQVVRGDSAAYFCASSPPGQLAGGYTFGSGTRLTVV.

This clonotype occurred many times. CDR3 DNA: TGCAGTGCTAGTCGGGGAATTAATGGCTACACCTTC. Its protein is CSASRGINGYTF. The V and J genes are TRBV20-1 and TRBJ1-2; no clear D. The CDR3 consists of 12 residues. From germline, CDR1 is DFQATT and CDR2 SNEGSKA (reference sequence). V gave up 3 bases and J gave up 6 bases, with 11 bases separating them.

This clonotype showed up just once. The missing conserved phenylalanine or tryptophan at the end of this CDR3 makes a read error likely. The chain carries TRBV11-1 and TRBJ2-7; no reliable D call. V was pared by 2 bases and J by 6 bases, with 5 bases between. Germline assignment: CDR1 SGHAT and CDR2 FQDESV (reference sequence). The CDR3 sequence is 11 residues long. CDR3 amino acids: CASSLRSEQYC. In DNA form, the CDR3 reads TGTGCCAGCAGCTTACGATCCGAGCAGTACTGC.

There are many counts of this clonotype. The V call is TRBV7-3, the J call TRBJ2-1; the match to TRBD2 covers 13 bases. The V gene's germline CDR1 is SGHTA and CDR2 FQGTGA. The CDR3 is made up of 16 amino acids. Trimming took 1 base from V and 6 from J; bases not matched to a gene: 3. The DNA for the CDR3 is TGTGCCAGCAGCTTAATGACTAGCGGGGGGAGCAATGAGCAGTTCTTC. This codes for CASSLMTSGGSNEQFF.

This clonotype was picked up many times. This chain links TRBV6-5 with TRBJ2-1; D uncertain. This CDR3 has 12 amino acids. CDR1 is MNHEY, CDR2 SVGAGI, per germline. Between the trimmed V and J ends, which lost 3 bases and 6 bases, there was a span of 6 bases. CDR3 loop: CASSYRRNEQFF. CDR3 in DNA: TGTGCCAGCAGTTATAGACGCAATGAGCAGTTCTTC.

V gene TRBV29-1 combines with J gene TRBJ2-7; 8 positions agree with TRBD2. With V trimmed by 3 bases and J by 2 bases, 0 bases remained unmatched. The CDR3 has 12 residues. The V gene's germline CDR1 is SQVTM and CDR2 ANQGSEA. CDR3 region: CSVDGGAYEQYF. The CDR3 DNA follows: TGCAGCGTTGACGGGGGGGCCTACGAGCAGTACTTC.

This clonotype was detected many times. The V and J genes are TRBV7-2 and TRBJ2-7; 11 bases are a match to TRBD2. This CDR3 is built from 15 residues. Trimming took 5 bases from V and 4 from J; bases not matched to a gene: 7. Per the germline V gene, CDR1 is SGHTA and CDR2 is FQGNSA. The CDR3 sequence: CASSTPTSGTYEQYF. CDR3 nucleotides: TGTGCCAGCAGCACCCCGACTAGCGGGACTTACGAGCAGTACTTC.

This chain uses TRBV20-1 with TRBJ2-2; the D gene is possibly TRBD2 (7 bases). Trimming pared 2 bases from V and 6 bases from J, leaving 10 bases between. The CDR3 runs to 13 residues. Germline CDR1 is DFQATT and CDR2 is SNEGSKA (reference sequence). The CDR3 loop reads CSARKGGAGELFF. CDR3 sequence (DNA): TGCAGTGCTAGAAAAGGGGGGGCCGGGGAGCTGTTTTTT.

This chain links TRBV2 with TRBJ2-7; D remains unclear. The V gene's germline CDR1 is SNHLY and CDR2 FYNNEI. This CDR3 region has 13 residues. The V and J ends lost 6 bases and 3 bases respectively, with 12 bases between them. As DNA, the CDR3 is TGTGCCAGCAGACTGGCGGCAGGCTACGAGCAGTACTTC. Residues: CASRLAAGYEQYF.

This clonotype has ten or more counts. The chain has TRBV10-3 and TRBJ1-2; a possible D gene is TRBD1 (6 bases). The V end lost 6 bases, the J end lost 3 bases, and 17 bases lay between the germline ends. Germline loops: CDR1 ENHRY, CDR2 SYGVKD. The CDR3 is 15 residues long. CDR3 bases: TGTGCCATCAGAGACAGGCCCCAAGGAGACTATGGCTACACCTTC. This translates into CAIRDRPQGDYGYTF.

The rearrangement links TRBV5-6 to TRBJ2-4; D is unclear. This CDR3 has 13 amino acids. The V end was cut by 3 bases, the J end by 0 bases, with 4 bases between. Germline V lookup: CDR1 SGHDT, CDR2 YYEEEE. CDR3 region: CASSSGAKNIQYF. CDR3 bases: TGTGCCAGCAGCTCGGGAGCCAAAAACATTCAGTACTTC.

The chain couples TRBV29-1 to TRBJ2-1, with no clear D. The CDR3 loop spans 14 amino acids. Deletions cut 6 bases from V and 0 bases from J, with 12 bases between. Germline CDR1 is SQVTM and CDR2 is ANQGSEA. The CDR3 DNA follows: TGCAGCGTGGCAAGCCTCAGCTCCTACAATGAGCAGTTCTTC. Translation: CSVASLSSYNEQFF.

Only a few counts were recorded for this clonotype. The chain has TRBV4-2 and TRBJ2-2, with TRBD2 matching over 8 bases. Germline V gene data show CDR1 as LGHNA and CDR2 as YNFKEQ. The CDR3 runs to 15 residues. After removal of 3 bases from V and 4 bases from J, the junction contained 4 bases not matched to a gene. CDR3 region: CASSQGTRGTGELFF. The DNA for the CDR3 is TGTGCCAGCAGCCAGGGGACTAGGGGCACCGGGGAGCTGTTTTTT.